This T cell receptor beta chain is from a study of T cell repertoires in cytomegalovirus infection. Overall study context: In public TCR beta signatures, there were indications of both CMV infection and matching HLA type. Study results and limitations: CMV-specific TCR beta clonotypes restricted by HLA-C were the ones dominating the ex vivo response. Accumulated public TCR beta family frequency recognized individuals carrying CMV together with the relevant HLA.

A note on this clonotype: Antigen unknown.

TCRdb passed the reads through MiXCR, listing each CDR3 protein once. Of roughly 230,000 distinct CDR3 sequences listed, roughly 23% are singletons. The sequenced sample consisted of CD8+ T cells from PBMCs. The source is a human donor in good health (CMV status not recorded). Some clones in this sample may be carry-over from other donors' samples.

CDR3 sequence (DNA): TGTGCCGCCAGCACCGACCGGCAGAGAGCCTACGAGCAGTACTTC. Protein: CAASTDRQRAYEQYF. The V call is TRBV6-6, the J call TRBJ2-7; D remains unclear. V was clipped by 11 bases and J by 2 bases, with 22 bases between them. Germline CDR1 is MNHNY and CDR2 is SVGAGI (reference sequence). This CDR3 has 15 residues.